Following are 15 T cell receptor beta chains from one sample sequenced in a study of a mutant IDH1 vaccine in newly diagnosed glioma. The antigens of these receptors remain unknown. The repertoire was sequenced with immunoSEQ multiplex PCR; TCRdb's copy has only in-frame clones and lacks some. The sample consists of tens of thousands of clones, about nine tenths of them appearing once. Time point reported: week 11, during vaccination. Each vaccine dose was 300 ug of mutant IDH1 20-mer peptide, with topical imiquimod. Source: PBMCs, taken from a glioma patient whose treatment included an IDH1 peptide vaccine. The receptors shown here come from a woman between 40 and 55 years old with glioma.

The CDR3 is CASSLDRNTEAFF. CDR3 in DNA: TGTGCCAGCAGCTTGGACCGAAACACTGAAGCTTTCTTT. The chain has TRBV7-2 and TRBJ1-1; D ambiguous. Germline-derived CDR1 and CDR2 are SGHTA and FQGNSA. Trimming removed 3 bases from V and 2 bases from J, with 7 bases in between. This CDR3 spans 13 amino acids.

The rearrangement links TRBV5-1 to TRBJ2-3; either TRBD1 or TRBD2 may fit D (5 bases each). From germline, CDR1 is SGHRS and CDR2 YFSETQ. There are 14 residues in the CDR3. The V gene lost 0 bases and the J gene lost 1 base, with 6 bases spanning the gap. The CDR3 here is CASSLGDGTDTQYF. Here the CDR3 DNA reads TGCGCCAGCAGCTTGGGGGACGGCACAGATACGCAGTATTTT.

This chain joins TRBV13 and TRBJ1-2; no definite D call. The germline CDR1 and CDR2 sequences are PRHDT and FYEKMQ (reference sequence). The CDR3 contains 14 residues. Trimming removed 7 bases from V and 5 bases from J, with 17 bases in between. The DNA for the CDR3 is TGTGCCAGCACCCTATCCCGGACGGCATATGGCTACACCTTC. It specifies CASTLSRTAYGYTF.

The chain joins TRBV4-3 to TRBJ1-2; D is unresolved. The V and J ends lost 1 base and 4 bases respectively, with 10 bases between them. CDR1 and CDR2 (germline): LGHNA, YSLEER. This CDR3 is 14 amino acids long. The CDR3, as DNA: TGCGCCAGCAGCCAAGTGCCGGAGACCTATGGCTACACCTTC. This gives the protein CASSQVPETYGYTF.

The rearrangement uses TRBV4-1 and TRBJ1-2, with 7 bases matching TRBD1. Germline CDR1 is MGHRA and CDR2 is YSYEKL. Trimming cost V 3 bases and J 6 bases; bases outside gene matches: 1. The CDR3 has 12 residues. CDR3 amino acids: CASSQDRHGYTF. CDR3 sequence (DNA): TGCGCCAGCAGCCAGGACAGGCATGGCTACACCTTC.

This chain joins TRBV19 and TRBJ1-1; no firm D call. The V end was cut by 7 bases, the J end by 1 base, with 7 bases between. CDR1 is LNHDA, CDR2 SQIVND, per germline (reference sequence). The CDR3 covers 12 residues. The CDR3, as DNA: TGTGCCAGTACCTACCGGAACACTGAAGCTTTCTTT. Its translation is CASTYRNTEAFF.

This chain connects TRBV6-6 to TRBJ2-5; 8 bases map to TRBD1. Germline-derived CDR1 and CDR2 are MNHNY and SVGAGI (reference sequence). The CDR3 loop spans 14 amino acids. The J segment lost 4 bases and the V segment lost 6 bases, leaving 7 bases of the junction unmatched. Here the CDR3 reads CASRPQGAGETQYF. The CDR3 DNA is TGTGCCAGCAGACCTCAGGGGGCGGGAGAGACCCAGTACTTC.

The V call is TRBV10-1, the J call TRBJ1-1; no firm D call. The CDR3 runs to 14 residues. Germline V gene lookup returns CDR1 WNHNN and CDR2 SYGVQD (reference sequence). The V end was cut by 2 bases, the J end by 3 bases, with 10 bases between. The chain's CDR3 is CASSESGGYTEAFF. Written as DNA, the CDR3 is TGCGCCAGCAGTGAGAGTGGTGGGTACACTGAAGCTTTCTTT.

This chain links TRBV18 with TRBJ2-7, with D possibly being TRBD1 (6 bases). Trimming removed 6 bases from V and 5 bases from J, with 11 bases in between. CDR1 is KGHSH, CDR2 LQKENI, per germline. The CDR3 contains 12 residues. The CDR3 region has the DNA TGTGCCAGCTCCCAAAACAGGGACGAGCAGTACTTC. Translated, it gives CASSQNRDEQYF.

This chain uses TRBV28 with TRBJ2-7; a possible D gene is TRBD1 (5 bases). Germline loops: CDR1 MDHEN, CDR2 SYDVKM. The CDR3 has 14 amino acids. Trimming pared 6 bases from V and 2 bases from J, leaving 14 bases between. CDR3 nucleotide sequence: TGTGCCAGCAGCCTGACCAGGGCCCCCTACGAGCAGTACTTC. Translated, it gives CASSLTRAPYEQYF.

The chain combines TRBV30 with TRBJ2-7; 10 nucleotides agree with TRBD1. J gave up 3 bases and V 2 bases, and 1 base lay outside the gene matches. CDR1 is GTSNPN, CDR2 SVGIG, per germline (reference sequence). This CDR3 region has 13 residues. The CDR3 region is CAWSRDRGYEQYF. CDR3 DNA sequence: TGTGCCTGGAGTCGGGACAGGGGCTACGAGCAGTACTTC.

This chain joins TRBV10-3 and TRBJ2-3, with TRBD1 matching over 10 bases. Germline V CDR1 and CDR2: ENHRY, SYGVKD. The CDR3 contains 16 residues. V lost 3 bases, J lost 3 bases, and 6 bases stayed unmatched. CDR3 amino acids: CAISDPGTGVTDTQYF. In nucleotides, the CDR3 is TGTGCCATCAGTGATCCAGGGACAGGGGTGACAGATACGCAGTATTTT.

This clone was recorded once. The V call is TRBV29-1, the J call TRBJ1-4; the D gene is possibly TRBD1 (5 bases). The CDR3 loop spans 13 amino acids. The germline gives CDR1 SQVTM, CDR2 ANQGSEA. The V end was cut by 6 bases, the J end by 3 bases, with 11 bases between. The CDR3 DNA is TGCAGCGTGTTCCAGGGAGCTAATGAAAAACTGTTTTTT. The encoded protein is CSVFQGANEKLFF.

This chain joins TRBV5-1 and TRBJ2-2, with TRBD1 matching 9 bases. From germline, CDR1 is SGHRS and CDR2 YFSETQ. Unmatched junction bases numbered 9, after V lost 4 bases and J lost 8 bases. There are 15 residues in the CDR3. The CDR3 sequence: CASSPSGTGPGELFF. The CDR3 DNA reads as TGCGCCAGCAGCCCCTCCGGGACAGGGCCTGGGGAGCTGTTTTTT.

The V gene is TRBV7-8, the J gene TRBJ2-7, with 12 bases fitting TRBD2. Germline values: CDR1 SGHVS, CDR2 FQNEAQ. CDR3 length equals 17 residues. The ends lost 2 bases at V and 4 bases at J; junction bases unmatched: 9. Written as DNA, the CDR3 is TGTGCCAGCAGCTTACCAGACTGGACTAGCGGGGTGTACGAGCAGTACTTC. Translated, it gives CASSLPDWTSGVYEQYF.